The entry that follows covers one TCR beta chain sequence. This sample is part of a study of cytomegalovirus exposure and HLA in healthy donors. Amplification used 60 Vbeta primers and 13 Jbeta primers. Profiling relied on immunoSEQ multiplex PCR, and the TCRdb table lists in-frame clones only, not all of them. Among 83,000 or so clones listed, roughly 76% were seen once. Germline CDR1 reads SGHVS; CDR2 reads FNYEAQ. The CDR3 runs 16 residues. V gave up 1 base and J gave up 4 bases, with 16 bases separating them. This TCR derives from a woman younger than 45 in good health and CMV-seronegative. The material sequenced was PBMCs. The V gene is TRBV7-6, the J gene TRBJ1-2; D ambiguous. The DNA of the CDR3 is TGTGCCAGCAGCTTAGTCGCAGAATACGGGAGCTATGGCTACACCTTC. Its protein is CASSLVAEYGSYGYTF.